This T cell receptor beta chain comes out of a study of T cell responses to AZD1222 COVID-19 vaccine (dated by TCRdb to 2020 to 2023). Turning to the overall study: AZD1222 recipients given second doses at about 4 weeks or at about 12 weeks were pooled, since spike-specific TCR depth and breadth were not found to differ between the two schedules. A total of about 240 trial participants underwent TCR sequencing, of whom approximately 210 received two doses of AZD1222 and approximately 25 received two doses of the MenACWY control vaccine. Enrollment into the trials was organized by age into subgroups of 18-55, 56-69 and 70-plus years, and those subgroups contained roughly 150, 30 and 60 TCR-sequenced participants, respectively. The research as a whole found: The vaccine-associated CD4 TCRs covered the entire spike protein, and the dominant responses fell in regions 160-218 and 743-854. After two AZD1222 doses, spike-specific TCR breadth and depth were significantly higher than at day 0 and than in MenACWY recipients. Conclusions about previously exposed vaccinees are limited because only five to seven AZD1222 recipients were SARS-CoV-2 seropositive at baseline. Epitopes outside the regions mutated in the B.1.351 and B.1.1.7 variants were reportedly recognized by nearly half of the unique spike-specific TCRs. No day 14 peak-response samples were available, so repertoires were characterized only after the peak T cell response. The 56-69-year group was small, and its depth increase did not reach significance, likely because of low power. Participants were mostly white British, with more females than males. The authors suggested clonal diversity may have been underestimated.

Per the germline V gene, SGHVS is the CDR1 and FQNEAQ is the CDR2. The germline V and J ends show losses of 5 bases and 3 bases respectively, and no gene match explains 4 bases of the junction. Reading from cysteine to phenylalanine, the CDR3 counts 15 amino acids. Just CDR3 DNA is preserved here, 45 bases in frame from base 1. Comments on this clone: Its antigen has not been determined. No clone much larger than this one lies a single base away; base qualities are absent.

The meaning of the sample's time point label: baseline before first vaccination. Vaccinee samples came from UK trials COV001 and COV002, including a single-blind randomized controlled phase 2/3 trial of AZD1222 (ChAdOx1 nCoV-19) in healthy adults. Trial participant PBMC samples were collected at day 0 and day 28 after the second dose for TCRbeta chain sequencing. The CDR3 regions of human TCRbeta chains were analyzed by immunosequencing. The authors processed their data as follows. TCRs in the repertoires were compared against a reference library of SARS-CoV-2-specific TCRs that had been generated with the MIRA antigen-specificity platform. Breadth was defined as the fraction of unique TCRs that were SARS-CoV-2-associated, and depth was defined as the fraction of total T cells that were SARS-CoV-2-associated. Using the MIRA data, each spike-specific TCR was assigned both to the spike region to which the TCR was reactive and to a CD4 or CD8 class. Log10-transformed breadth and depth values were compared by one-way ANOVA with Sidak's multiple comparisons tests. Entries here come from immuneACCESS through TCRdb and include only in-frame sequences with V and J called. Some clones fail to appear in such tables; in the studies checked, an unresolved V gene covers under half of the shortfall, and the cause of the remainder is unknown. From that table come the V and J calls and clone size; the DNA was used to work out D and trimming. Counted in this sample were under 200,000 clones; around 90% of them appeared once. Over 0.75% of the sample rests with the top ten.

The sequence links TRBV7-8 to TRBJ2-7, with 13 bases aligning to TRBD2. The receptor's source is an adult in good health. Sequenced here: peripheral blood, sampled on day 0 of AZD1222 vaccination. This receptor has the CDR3 CASSPGLAGFYEQYF. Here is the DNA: TGTGCCAGCAGCCCGGGACTAGCGGGATTCTACGAGCAGTACTTC.